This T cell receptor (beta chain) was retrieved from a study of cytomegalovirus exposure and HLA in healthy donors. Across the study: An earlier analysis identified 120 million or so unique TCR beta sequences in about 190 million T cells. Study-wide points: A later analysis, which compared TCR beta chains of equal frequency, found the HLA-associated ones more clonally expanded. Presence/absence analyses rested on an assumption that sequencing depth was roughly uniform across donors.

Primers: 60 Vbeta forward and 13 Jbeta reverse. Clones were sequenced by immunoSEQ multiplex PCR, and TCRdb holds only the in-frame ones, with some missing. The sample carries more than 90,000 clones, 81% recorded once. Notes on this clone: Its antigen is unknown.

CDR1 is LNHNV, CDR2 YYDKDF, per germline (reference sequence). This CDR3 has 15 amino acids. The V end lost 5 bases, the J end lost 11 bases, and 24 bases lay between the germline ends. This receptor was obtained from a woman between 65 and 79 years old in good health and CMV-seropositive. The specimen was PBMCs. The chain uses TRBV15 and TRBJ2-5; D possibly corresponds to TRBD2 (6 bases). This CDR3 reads CATSPPTSGRGEQYF. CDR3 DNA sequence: TGTGCCACCAGCCCCCCGACTAGTGGGCGCGGGGAGCAGTACTTC.